The clone carrying this T cell receptor beta chain was recorded many times. Its specificity is not known. Trimming stripped 4 bases from V and 0 bases from J, with 10 bases between. This CDR3 region has 15 residues. The data are from a study of T cells after yellow fever vaccination. Study background: With SMART-Seq v4 Ultra Low Input, the fractions containing low cell numbers were prepared.

MiXCR was run by TCRdb on the 5' RACE reads, yielding one entry per CDR3 protein. The table shows hundreds of thousands of distinct CDR3 sequences, with roughly 5.6% occurring only once. Study-wide results and caveats: Among primary-vaccination clones, most reappeared after the booster, at just under 98% for CD4 and 88% for CD8.

This sequence joins TRBV12-3 or TRBV12-4 and TRBJ1-3; no reliable D call. The starting material was CD4+ T cells sorted from PBMCs, obtained on the day of the yellow fever booster vaccination. This clonotype was obtained from a man between 18 and 35 years old who received the YFV17D yellow fever vaccine. The CDR3 protein is CASSWGGSSGNTIYF. DNA of the CDR3: TGTGCCAGCAGTTGGGGAGGTAGCTCTGGAAACACCATATATTTT.